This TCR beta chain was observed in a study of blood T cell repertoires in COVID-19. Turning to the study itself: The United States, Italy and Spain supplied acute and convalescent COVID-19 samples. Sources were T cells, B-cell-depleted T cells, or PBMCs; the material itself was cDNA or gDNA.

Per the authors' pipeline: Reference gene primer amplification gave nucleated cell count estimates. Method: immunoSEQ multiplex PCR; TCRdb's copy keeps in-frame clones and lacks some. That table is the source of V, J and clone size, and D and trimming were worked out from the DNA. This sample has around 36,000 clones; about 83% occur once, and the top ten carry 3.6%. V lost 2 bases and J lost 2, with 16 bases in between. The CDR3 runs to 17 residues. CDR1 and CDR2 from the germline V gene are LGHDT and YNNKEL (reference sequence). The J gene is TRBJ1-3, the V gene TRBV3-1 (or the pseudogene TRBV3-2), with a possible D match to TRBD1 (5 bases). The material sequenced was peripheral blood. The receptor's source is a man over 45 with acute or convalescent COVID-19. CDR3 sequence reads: CASSQISGQDPGNTIYF. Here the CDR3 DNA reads TGTGCCAGCAGCCAAATCTCAGGGCAGGATCCTGGAAACACCATATATTTT.